The text below deals with one T cell receptor beta chain. Its antigen is not identified. Germline V gives CDR1 SGHTS, CDR2 YDEGEE. The V gene lost 0 bases and the J gene lost 2 bases, with 21 bases spanning the gap. There are 18 residues in the CDR3. Clones were read by immunoSEQ multiplex PCR, and TCRdb kept only the in-frame ones, dropping some. The sample consists of almost 70,000 clones, around 69% of them appearing once. CD4+ T cells specific for antigen were expanded with viral peptide pools by the ViraFEST assay before sequencing. The culture ran for about 10 days, and then CD4+ T cells were isolated. Each participant was administered two doses of either the BNT162b2 or the mRNA-1273 vaccine. The data stem from a study of vaccination effects on CD4 cells after COVID-19. Study-level points and caveats: Only a single clone (1 of 255 vaccine-induced clones in healthy vaccinees) cross-reacted with common cold coronaviruses.

The chain recombines TRBV5-8 with TRBJ2-7; the D gene is possibly TRBD2 (5 bases). The source material was CD4+ T cells from PBMCs cultured with HCoV-229E spike peptides, sampled after COVID-19 vaccination. The TCR was taken from a human donor who received a COVID-19 vaccine. The CDR3 region has the DNA TGTGCCAGCAGCTTGGCCTTTAGTCCCAGCGGATCTCCCTACGAGCAGTACGTC. Translating gives CASSLAFSPSGSPYEQYV.